The clone carrying this T cell receptor beta chain occurred many times. Researchers prepared the TCRbeta library using unique molecular identifiers, the study reports. One entry per CDR3 protein, called by TCRdb with MiXCR from the PCR reads. The sample holds approximately 99,000 distinct CDR3 sequences; 5% to 8% are singletons and the top ten take approximately 25%. These data originate in a study of T-cell reconstitution after alpha-beta-depleted transplantation in children. The V and J ends lost 0 bases and 5 bases, in that order; junction bases with no gene match: 6. The CDR3 runs 15 residues. Germline V CDR1 and CDR2: MNHEY, SVGAGI.

V usage is TRBV6-5 and J usage is TRBJ1-1; 7 nucleotides align to TRBD1. Sequenced here: PBMCs, mostly from graft donor cells, sampled 360 days after TCRalphabeta/CD19-depleted stem cell transplant. This TCR derives from a male patient aged 2 to 9 who had a stem cell transplant for acute lymphoblastic leukemia, so the T cells may come from the graft donor. This CDR3 reads CASSYSRQGGTEAFF. The DNA for the CDR3 is TGTGCCAGCAGTTACTCTCGCCAGGGGGGAACTGAAGCTTTCTTT.